One sample yielded the 7 T cell receptor beta chains listed below, sequenced in a study of cytomegalovirus exposure and HLA in healthy donors. PCR employed 60 Vbeta and 13 Jbeta primers. Sequenced by immunoSEQ multiplex PCR; TCRdb stores in-frame clones only, minus some. This table holds some 130,000 clones. The sample comprised PBMCs. These receptors originate from a man younger than 35 in good health and CMV-seronegative.

V and J are TRBV28 and TRBJ2-4; 13 bases agree with TRBD2. This CDR3 contains 18 residues. Germline V lookup: CDR1 MDHEN, CDR2 SYDVKM. V gave up 10 bases and J gave up 0 bases; unmatched junction bases: 12. CDR3 nucleotide sequence: TGTGCCACCCCGAGACTAGCGGGAGGTTCCGAAGCCAAAAACATTCAGTACTTC. Its translation is CATPRLAGGSEAKNIQYF.

The chain combines TRBV21-1 with TRBJ1-5. TRBV21-1 is assigned pseudogene status. The CDR3 sequence is 11 residues long. CDR3 sequence (DNA): TGTGCCAGCAACTACAATCAGCCCCAGCATTTT. This translates into CASNYNQPQHF.

V is TRBV5-1 and J is TRBJ2-5; no definite D call. V was shortened by 3 bases and J by 7 bases, with 16 bases between the two germline ends. Germline CDR1 SGHRS, CDR2 YFSETQ. The length of the CDR3 is 14 residues. CDR3 DNA sequence: TGCGCCAGCAGCTCAGGATCTCCGATGGGGACCCAGTACTTC. As protein: CASSSGSPMGTQYF.

The V and J genes are TRBV7-9 and TRBJ1-1, with D possibly being TRBD1 (5 bases). Trimming cost V 5 bases and J 4 bases, with 20 bases left between them. This CDR3 is built from 16 residues. Germline assignment: CDR1 SEHNR and CDR2 FQNEAQ (reference sequence). CDR3 nucleotide sequence: TGTGCCAGCAGCCAACCCCTGGGCGGGGACCCCACTGAAGCTTTCTTT. Translated: CASSQPLGGDPTEAFF.

The chain links TRBV15 to TRBJ2-1; TRBD2 matches at 8 bases. Germline-derived CDR1 and CDR2 are LNHNV and YYDKDF (reference sequence). This CDR3 region has 16 residues. V shed 3 bases and J 7 bases; nucleotides not matched to a gene: 11. The CDR3 here is CATSREWREVWNEQFF. In DNA form, the CDR3 reads TGTGCCACCAGCAGGGAGTGGCGGGAGGTTTGGAATGAGCAGTTCTTC. Full variable domain (rest looked up from reference TRBV15 and TRBJ2-1): DAMVIQNPRYQVTQFGKPVTLSCSQTLNHNVMYWYQQKSSQAPKLLFHYYDKDFNNEADTPDNFQSRRPNTSFCFLDIRSPGLGDTAMYLCATSREWREVWNEQFFGPGTRLTVL.

The chain carries TRBV30 and TRBJ1-2, with D maybe TRBD1 (5 bases). Trimming took 0 bases from V and 6 from J, leaving 14 bases between them. CDR3 length: 14 amino acids. Looked up from germline, CDR1 is GTSNPN and CDR2 is SVGIG (reference sequence). The CDR3 nucleotides are TGTGCCTGGAGTGTCGGCAGGGCGGGAGATGGCTACACCTTC. Its protein product is CAWSVGRAGDGYTF. The full variable domain, its missing parts supplied by reference TRBV30 and TRBJ1-2, is SQTIHQWPATLVQPVGSPLSLECTVEGTSNPNLYWYRQAAGRGLQLLFYSVGIGQISSEVPQNLSASRPQDRQFILSSKKLLLSDSGFYLCAWSVGRAGDGYTFGSGTRLTVV.

V and J are TRBV18 and TRBJ1-5; D possibly corresponds to TRBD1 (5 bases). The germline CDR1 and CDR2 sequences are KGHSH and LQKENI. The CDR3 has 17 residues. V shed 2 bases and J shed 1 base, with 15 bases lying between them. The CDR3 loop is CASSPYSPGGSNQPQHF. DNA of the CDR3: TGTGCCAGCTCACCATATTCTCCGGGGGGGAGCAATCAGCCCCAGCATTTT.